Listed below are T cell receptor beta chains from one sample, sequenced in a study of blood T cell repertoires in COVID-19. Generated by immunoSEQ multiplex PCR, the TCRdb table keeps only in-frame clones and is missing some. This sample has roughly 150,000 clones, with 70% to 90% found just once. The sample was PBMCs or T cells enriched from blood (not recorded which). These receptors originate from a man aged 35 to 55 who had recovered from COVID-19. The CDR3 runs from the conserved cysteine through the conserved F or W. A D gene is named only where the DNA matches it firmly. The size of a clone is reported for some rows only, either as once, few or many, or as a class for expanded clones.

len,j_gene,v_gene,abundance,d_gene,CDR3aa,CDR3nt
15,TRBJ2-2,TRBV5-1,NA,TRBD1,CASSADRANTGELFF,TGCGCCAGCAGCGCGGACAGGGCGAACACCGGGGAGCTGTTTTTT
15,TRBJ2-5,TRBV4-2,NA,TRBD2,CASRRGTSGGETQYF,TGTGCCAGCAGAAGAGGGACTAGCGGGGGGGAGACCCAGTACTTC
14,TRBJ2-5,TRBV20-1,NA,TRBD1,CSASDWDREETQYF,TGCAGTGCTAGTGATTGGGACAGAGAAGAGACCCAGTACTTC
12,TRBJ1-1,TRBV5-5,NA,NA,CASSLHRNKAFF,TGTGCCAGCAGCTTGCACAGAAACAAAGCTTTCTTT
14,TRBJ1-4,TRBV18,few,TRBD1,CASSPGTGGEKLFF,TGTGCCAGCTCACCCGGGACAGGGGGTGAAAAACTGTTTTTT
16,TRBJ1-2,TRBV5-4,NA,TRBD1,CASSFNRQRTGQGNTF,TGTGCCAGCAGCTTTAACAGGCAAAGGACGGGACAGGGGAACACCTTC
16,TRBJ1-5,TRBV10-3,NA,TRBD1,CAISETGANLNQPQHF,TGTGCCATCAGTGAGACAGGGGCCAACTTAAATCAGCCCCAGCATTTT
14,TRBJ1-2,TRBV2,NA,TRBD1,CAISTLDRGGGYTF,TGTGCCATCTCGACCTTGGACAGGGGAGGGGGCTACACCTTC
15,TRBJ1-6,TRBV5-8,NA,NA,CASSTGRVSNSPLHF,TGTGCCAGCAGCACAGGGAGGGTGTCTAATTCACCCCTCCACTTT
14,TRBJ2-7,TRBV5-1,NA,NA,CASSVTGYSYEQYF,TGCGCCAGCAGCGTTACAGGATACTCCTACGAGCAGTACTTC
15,TRBJ2-1,TRBV12-5,NA,TRBD2,CASGLVGGENNEQFF,TGTGCTAGTGGTTTGGTCGGGGGGGAAAACAATGAGCAGTTCTTC
15,TRBJ1-2,TRBV6-5,few,TRBD1,CASTRTPGGGYGYTF,TGTGCCAGCACCCGAACCCCAGGGGGAGGCTATGGCTACACCTTC
12,TRBJ1-2,TRBV24-1,NA,NA,CATSEEGYGYTF,TGTGCCACCAGTGAAGAGGGCTATGGCTACACCTTC
12,TRBJ1-4,TRBV25-1,NA,TRBD1,CAGTGDDEKLFF,TGTGCCGGTACAGGGGATGATGAAAAACTGTTTTTT
19,TRBJ2-2,TRBV2,NA,NA,CASSEGEGVGRVGTGELFF,TGTGCCAGCAGTGAAGGGGAAGGGGTTGGGCGCGTCGGCACCGGGGAGCTGTTTTTT
15,TRBJ2-1,TRBV2,NA,TRBD2,CASSAWTSGDNEQFF,TGTGCCAGCAGTGCATGGACTAGCGGGGACAATGAGCAGTTCTTC
16,TRBJ2-3,TRBV5-6,NA,NA,CASSLERGARTDTQYF,TGTGCCAGCAGCTTAGAACGGGGGGCCCGCACAGATACGCAGTATTTT
13,TRBJ1-2,TRBV2,NA,NA,CASSELREGGYTF,TGTGCCAGCAGTGAATTGCGGGAAGGCGGCTACACCTTC
15,TRBJ2-1,TRBV24-1,NA,NA,CATSEPSRSGNEQFF,TGTGCCACCAGTGAGCCCTCGAGGAGTGGGAATGAGCAGTTCTTC
14,TRBJ1-5,TRBV2,NA,NA,CASRDFYSNQPQHF,TGTGCCAGCAGGGACTTTTATAGCAATCAGCCCCAGCATTTT
15,TRBJ2-1,TRBV19,NA,NA,CASTLAGGSYNEQFF,TGTGCCAGTACCCTAGCCGGGGGCTCCTACAATGAGCAGTTCTTC
15,TRBJ2-1,TRBV18,NA,NA,CASSPPSSGVGEQFF,TGTGCCAGCTCACCACCGTCGTCAGGGGTAGGTGAGCAGTTCTTC
14,TRBJ1-4,TRBV3-1/TRBV3-2,NA,TRBD1,CASSLSGGREKLFF,TGTGCCAGCAGCCTTTCAGGGGGGCGAGAAAAACTGTTTTTT
16,TRBJ2-1,TRBV21-1,NA,NA,CASSKKGGGGYNEQFF,TGTGCCAGCAGCAAAAAGGGCGGGGGGGGATACAATGAGCAGTTCTTC
17,TRBJ1-4,TRBV24-1,NA,TRBD1,CATSDFGTGSQGEKLFF,TGTGCCACCAGTGATTTTGGGACAGGGTCGCAGGGTGAAAAACTGTTTTTT
15,TRBJ1-4,TRBV6-5,NA,NA,CASSLGRASNEKLFF,TGTGCCAGCAGTCTGGGGAGGGCATCGAATGAAAAACTGTTTTTT
16,TRBJ2-2,TRBV4-1,few,NA,CASSQDTSFNTGELFF,TGCGCCAGCAGCCAAGATACTAGTTTTAACACCGGGGAGCTGTTTTTT
15,TRBJ2-3,TRBV5-1,NA,TRBD2,CASGTSGGAGDTQYF,TGCGCCAGCGGGACTAGCGGGGGGGCCGGAGATACGCAGTATTTT
14,TRBJ1-1,TRBV7-2,NA,NA,CASSTYLGVAEAFF,TGTGCCAGCAGCACCTACCTAGGGGTCGCTGAAGCTTTCTTT
17,TRBJ1-3,TRBV5-1,NA,TRBD1,CASSGGTAFSSGNTIYF,TGCGCCAGCAGCGGCGGGACAGCCTTTAGTTCTGGAAACACCATATATTTT
14,TRBJ1-2,TRBV2,NA,TRBD1,CALSRGQGGDGYTF,TGTGCCTTATCCCGAGGACAGGGTGGGGATGGCTACACCTTC
15,TRBJ1-4,TRBV2,NA,TRBD1,CASSAPGQGIEKLFF,TGTGCCAGCAGTGCGCCGGGACAGGGCATTGAAAAACTGTTTTTT
13,TRBJ1-1,TRBV5-5,NA,TRBD1,CASSLDRVTEAFF,TGTGCCAGCAGCCTGGACAGGGTCACTGAAGCTTTCTTT
17,TRBJ1-2,TRBV24-1,NA,TRBD1,CATSDRDRSVWDYGYTF,TGTGCCACCAGTGATCGGGACAGATCCGTCTGGGACTATGGCTACACCTTC
18,TRBJ1-5,TRBV7-8,NA,NA,CASSLAGTRQYSNQPQHF,TGTGCCAGCAGCTTAGCCGGGACACGGCAATATAGCAATCAGCCCCAGCATTTT
17,TRBJ2-6,TRBV24-1,NA,TRBD1,CATSDGQADRGANVLTF,TGTGCCACCAGTGATGGACAGGCAGATCGTGGGGCCAACGTCCTGACTTTC
14,TRBJ1-1,TRBV3-1/TRBV3-2,NA,TRBD1,CASSQPGQGFPAFF,TGTGCCAGCAGCCAACCGGGACAGGGGTTCCCGGCTTTCTTT
13,TRBJ2-3,TRBV7-9,NA,NA,CASRSTGIDTQYF,TGTGCCAGCAGGAGTACAGGGATAGATACGCAGTATTTT
12,TRBJ1-1,TRBV24-1,NA,NA,CATSDFEGKAFF,TGTGCCACCAGTGATTTCGAGGGTAAAGCTTTCTTT
16,TRBJ2-6,TRBV7-3,NA,NA,CASSPRRAGGANVLTF,TGTGCCAGCAGCCCCCGGAGGGCTGGTGGGGCCAACGTCCTGACTTTC
17,TRBJ1-2,TRBV5-1,NA,TRBD1,CASTRTGTGGSRGGYTF,TGCGCCAGCACCCGGACCGGGACAGGGGGCTCCCGCGGAGGCTACACCTTC
15,TRBJ2-1,TRBV11-2,many,TRBD2,CASSSLAGGPDEQFF,TGTGCCAGCAGCTCCCTAGCGGGGGGGCCGGATGAGCAGTTCTTC
13,TRBJ1-1,TRBV6-2/TRBV6-3,once,NA,CASSYTGNTEAFF,TGTGCCAGCAGTTATACAGGGAACACTGAAGCTTTCTTT
14,TRBJ1-6,TRBV6-5,NA,TRBD1,CASTGQGHNSPLHF,TGTGCCAGTACCGGACAGGGGCATAATTCACCCCTCCACTTT
15,TRBJ1-2,TRBV9,once,NA,CASSVGLSNNYGYTF,TGTGCCAGCAGCGTGGGCCTCTCCAATAACTATGGCTACACCTTC